The rows below give T cell receptor beta chains drawn from one sample of a study of T cell responses to AZD1222 COVID-19 vaccine. The assay was immunoSEQ multiplex PCR, and TCRdb's table has in-frame clones only and misses some. The table records about 110,000 clones, approximately 86% of them present only once. The sample consisted of peripheral blood, taken on day 0 of AZD1222 vaccination. The receptors originated from an adult in good health. The CDR3 runs from the conserved cysteine through the conserved F or W. The order of the fields is clone size, J gene, V gene, D gene, CDR3 DNA, CDR3 protein. A D gene is named only where the DNA matches it firmly. For some rows the clone size is stated as once, few or many, or as a class when expanded; others skip it.

.,TRBJ2-3,TRBV3-1/TRBV3-2,TRBD2,TGTGCCAGCAGCCAAGCCTCGGGACTAGCCTTGACAGATACGCAGTATTTT,CASSQASGLALTDTQYF
.,TRBJ1-3,TRBV6-5,.,TGTGCCAGCAGTTCTCTCGGATCCTCCTCTGGAAACACCATATATTTT,CASSSLGSSSGNTIYF
.,TRBJ1-2,TRBV5-1,.,TGCGCCAGCAGCTCCACGGGGGACCCTAACTATGGCTACACCTTC,CASSSTGDPNYGYTF
.,TRBJ2-6,TRBV7-9,TRBD1,TGTGCCAGCAGCCTTACCCTGACAGGGAACGGGGCCAACGTCCTGGCTTTC,CASSLTLTGNGANVLAF
.,TRBJ2-7,TRBV28,TRBD1,TGTGCCAGCAGGTCCCCCGGGACAGGGAACGAGCAGTACTTC,CASRSPGTGNEQYF
.,TRBJ1-4,TRBV7-6,.,TGTGCCAGCAGCGTGGGCAGGGCCGAAAAACTGTTTTTT,CASSVGRAEKLFF
.,TRBJ2-3,TRBV5-1,.,TGCGCCAGCAGCTTTGGGGCCTACACAGATACGCAGTATTTT,CASSFGAYTDTQYF
.,TRBJ1-1,TRBV6-5,.,TGTGCCAGCACCCAGGGGACTGAAGCTTTCTTT,CASTQGTEAFF
.,TRBJ2-3,TRBV19,.,TGTGCCAGTAGTATGGCAGATACGCAGTATTTT,CASSMADTQYF
.,TRBJ2-1,TRBV6-4,.,TGTGCCAGTGGGAAGGGCGGGTTGAATGAGCAGTTCTTC,CASGKGGLNEQFF
.,TRBJ1-2,TRBV29-1,.,TGCAGCGTTAGCGAGAATGGCTACACCTTC,CSVSENGYTF
.,TRBJ1-1,TRBV3-1/TRBV3-2,TRBD1,TGTGCCAGCAGCGCCTATGACAGGGCGGACGAAGCTTTCTTT,CASSAYDRADEAFF
.,TRBJ2-7,TRBV30,.,TGTGCCTGGAAACCCCCCGGCCAGCACGAGCAGTACTTC,CAWKPPGQHEQYF
.,TRBJ1-2,TRBV3-1/TRBV3-2,TRBD1,TGTGCCAGCGAACCACTCCAGGGGGGTGGCTACACCTTC,CASEPLQGGGYTF
once,TRBJ2-1,TRBV7-2,.,TGTGCCAGCAGCTTAGGGGGTGGGGTGGGTGAGCAGTTCTTC,CASSLGGGVGEQFF
.,TRBJ1-6,TRBV7-6,TRBD1,TGTGCCAGCAGCTCCGGGACAGAGGCCTATAATTCACCCCTCCACTTT,CASSSGTEAYNSPLHF
once,TRBJ2-3,TRBV15,TRBD2,TGTGCCACCAGCAGAGATCTGGCTAGCGGGGGGGCACCAGATACGCAGTATTTT,CATSRDLASGGAPDTQYF
few,TRBJ2-7,TRBV30,TRBD2,TGTGCCTGGAGTGTACCGGGGGGGGTCGAGCAGTACTTC,CAWSVPGGVEQYF
.,TRBJ2-2,TRBV19,.,TGTGCCAGTGGCGCGACCAACACCGGGGAGCTGTTTTTT,CASGATNTGELFF
.,TRBJ1-1,TRBV23-1,TRBD1,TGCGCCAGCAGTCAATCAGTAGGGGGCCCCCGGAACACTGAAGCTTTCTTT,CASSQSVGGPRNTEAFF
.,TRBJ1-1,TRBV20-1,.,TGCAGTGCTAGTGGCTTCAATATCTCGAACACTGAAGCTTTCTTT,CSASGFNISNTEAFF
.,TRBJ2-1,TRBV6-5,.,TGTGCCAGCAGTTACGGGGCGGTGGGCGATGAGCAGTTCTTC,CASSYGAVGDEQFF
.,TRBJ2-3,TRBV12-3/TRBV12-4,.,TGTGCCAGCACCTCATTCGCCACAGATACGCAGTATTTT,CASTSFATDTQYF
.,TRBJ2-7,TRBV21-1,.,TGTGCCAGCAGCTTAAGGGTTTTATCCTACGAGCAGTACTTC,CASSLRVLSYEQYF
.,TRBJ1-2,TRBV30,TRBD1,TGTGCCTGGAGTGTACGATCGACAGGGAACTATGGCTACACCTTC,CAWSVRSTGNYGYTF
.,TRBJ1-4,TRBV6-5,.,TGTGCCAGCAGGAAGGGGGGGGCTAATGAAAAACTGTTTTTT,CASRKGGANEKLFF
.,TRBJ2-1,TRBV4-3,TRBD2,TGCGCCAGCAGCCAATCTCGGGCTAGCGGGGGATACAATGAGCAGTTCTTC,CASSQSRASGGYNEQFF
.,TRBJ2-2,TRBV14,TRBD2,TGTGCCAGCAGCAGGTACGGGACTAGCCTTATCAGGGGCACCGGGGAGCTGTTTTTT,CASSRYGTSLIRGTGELFF
once,TRBJ1-1,TRBV6-2/TRBV6-3,.,TGTGCCAGCAGTTACTCGACCATTAAAGCTTTCTTT,CASSYSTIKAFF
few,TRBJ1-4,TRBV18,.,TGTGCCAGCTCACCAGGACAAGGGGGTGGTGAAAAACTGTTTTTT,CASSPGQGGGEKLFF
.,TRBJ1-5,TRBV28,TRBD1,TGTGCCAGCAGTTCCCCGGACAGGATCGACCAGCCCCAGCATTTT,CASSSPDRIDQPQHF
.,TRBJ1-5,TRBV19,.,TGTGCCAGTAGTACCCAAAACACAGGGAATCAGCCCCAGCATTTT,CASSTQNTGNQPQHF
.,TRBJ2-7,TRBV11-2,TRBD1,TGTGCCAGCAGCGAGGACAGGGCATGGGAGCAGTACTTC,CASSEDRAWEQYF
.,TRBJ1-5,TRBV18,.,TGTGCCAGCTCACCGGGGGGCAGCAATCAGCCCCAGCATTTT,CASSPGGSNQPQHF
once,TRBJ1-5,TRBV15,.,TGTGCCACCAGCCCCGTGGGTCCACGGCCCCAGCATTTT,CATSPVGPRPQHF
few,TRBJ1-1,TRBV5-4,.,TGTGCCAGCAGCCCATATTCCGGGAACACTGAAGCTTTCTTT,CASSPYSGNTEAFF
.,TRBJ2-2,TRBV24-1,.,TGTGCCACCAGTGAGATAGAGAGACCCACCGGGGAGCTGTTTTTT,CATSEIERPTGELFF
.,TRBJ2-7,TRBV12-3/TRBV12-4,.,TGTGCCAGCAGCAAATACCCCTATGGCGAGCAGTACTTC,CASSKYPYGEQYF
few,TRBJ2-1,TRBV6-1,.,TGTGCCAGCAGTGAAGCGGTGAGGGCGGCGGTGAGAAATGAGCAGTTCTTC,CASSEAVRAAVRNEQFF
many,TRBJ1-2,TRBV29-1,.,TGCAGCGTTGACTATGGCTACACCTTC,CSVDYGYTF
.,TRBJ2-7,TRBV4-3,.,TGCGCCAGCAGCCCGGGACCAGAAGCTCCCTACGAGCAGTACTTC,CASSPGPEAPYEQYF
.,TRBJ1-1,TRBV9,.,TGTGCCAGCAGCCCCAACAAGTACACTGAAGCTTTCTTT,CASSPNKYTEAFF
.,TRBJ1-1,TRBV6-5,.,TGTGCCAGCAGTACAGACAGAGGCACTGAAGCTTTCTTT,CASSTDRGTEAFF
.,TRBJ1-5,TRBV6-5,.,TGTGCCAGCAGACCCCTGGGGGAAGGGCCCCAGCATTTT,CASRPLGEGPQHF
.,TRBJ1-1,TRBV10-3,.,TGTGCCATCAGTCCAATGAACACTGAAGCTTTCTTT,CAISPMNTEAFF
.,TRBJ2-7,TRBV9,.,TGTGCCAGCAGCCCACAGGGCCTACCCTCCTACGAGCAGTACTTC,CASSPQGLPSYEQYF
.,TRBJ1-2,TRBV20-1,.,TGCAGTGCTAGAGGAGGGGCGGGCTACACCTTC,CSARGGAGYTF
.,TRBJ1-1,TRBV12-3/TRBV12-4,.,TGTGCCAGCAGTCTCAAGGGGTACACTGAAGCTTTCTTT,CASSLKGYTEAFF
few,TRBJ2-2,TRBV6-2/TRBV6-3,.,TGTGCCAGCAGTTCGTCAGGGGCCACCGGGGAGCTGTTTTTT,CASSSSGATGELFF
.,TRBJ2-3,TRBV24-1,.,TGTGCCACCAGTGAATCAGGGTCTCGCGTCCGCCCTACGCAGTATTTT,CATSESGSRVRPTQYF
.,TRBJ1-1,TRBV13,.,TGTGCCAGCAGCTCGAGGACAGCCTTGAACACTGAAGCTTTCTTT,CASSSRTALNTEAFF